One sample yielded the 21 T cell receptor beta chains listed below, sequenced in a study of T cells in Graves' hyperthyroidism and ophthalmopathy. The TCR beta CDR3 regions underwent amplification using RNA transcripts as the source. First-round RT-PCR targeting the TCR CDR3 was performed with the HTBI primer set. TCRdb ran MiXCR on the multiplex PCR reads and lists one entry per CDR3 protein. The sample lists roughly 300,000 distinct CDR3 sequences, approximately 26% occurring once. Sequenced material: blood. The source of these receptors is a man in his forties with Graves' hyperthyroidism that later progressed to Graves' ophthalmopathy.

This clonotype was counted at least ten times. V gene TRBV11-2 combines with J gene TRBJ2-5; maybe TRBD2 (6 bases). Per germline, CDR1 SGHAT and CDR2 FQNNGV. Deletions cut 5 bases from V and 2 bases from J, with 18 bases between. There are 16 residues in the CDR3. The CDR3 DNA reads TGTGCCAGCAGCCCCCGACCAGCGGGTATTCAAGAGACCCAGTACTTC. Its protein product is CASSPRPAGIQETQYF.

The V and J genes are TRBV24-1 and TRBJ2-7, with 12 nucleotides matching TRBD1. CDR3 length equals 17 residues. V lost 4 bases, J lost 4 bases, and 10 bases stayed unmatched. Germline CDR1 is KGHDR and CDR2 is SFDVKD. DNA of the CDR3: TGTGCCACCAGTGACACACCGGGACAGGGGGCAGTGTACGAGCAGTACTTC. This codes for CATSDTPGQGAVYEQYF.

There are many counts of this clonotype. The CDR3 bases are TGTGCCAGCAGTCAAGGACATACGCCTTCGAACACTGAAGCTTTCTTT. This gives the protein CASSQGHTPSNTEAFF. V and J are TRBV6-2 or TRBV6-3 and TRBJ1-1, with D possibly matching TRBD1 (5 bases). Germline V gene lookup returns CDR1 MNHEY and CDR2 SVGEGT. The CDR3 runs to 16 residues. V was shortened by 5 bases and J by 1 base, with 17 bases between the two germline ends.

This clonotype was seen repeatedly, ten times or more. The gene calls are TRBV27 and TRBJ2-2; no firm D call. The ends were cut back, 4 bases at V and 0 bases at J, with 18 bases in the middle. The CDR3 is made up of 18 amino acids. The germline CDR1 and CDR2 sequences are MNHEY and SMNVEV (reference sequence). The CDR3 protein is CASSSRLSVRANTGELFF. Written as DNA, the CDR3 is TGTGCCAGCAGTTCCCGACTTTCGGTTAGGGCGAACACCGGGGAGCTGTTTTTT.

The CDR3 region is CSAREWVEKFKETQYF. CDR3 bases: TGCAGTGCTAGAGAATGGGTGGAGAAGTTTAAAGAGACCCAGTACTTC. This chain connects TRBV20-1 to TRBJ2-5; D not certain. CDR3 length: 16 amino acids. The ends were cut back, 0 bases at V and 3 bases at J, with 17 bases in the middle. Germline CDR1 DFQATT, CDR2 SNEGSKA (reference sequence).

The CDR3 sequence is CASSPKGLAGQETQYF. The DNA of the CDR3 is TGTGCCAGCAGTCCCAAAGGACTAGCGGGGCAAGAGACCCAGTACTTC. The gene calls are TRBV12-3 or TRBV12-4 and TRBJ2-5, with 12 nucleotides matching TRBD2. With V trimmed by 5 bases and J by 2 bases, 6 bases remained unmatched. The CDR3 extends over 16 amino acids.

The chain is built from TRBV25-1 and TRBJ1-1; TRBD1 is a possible D gene (6 bases). This CDR3 spans 12 amino acids. Per germline, CDR1 MGHDK and CDR2 SYGVNS. Trimming cost V 1 base and J 9 bases, with 9 bases left between them. Here the CDR3 DNA reads TGTGCCAGCAGTGAATGGAGGGGGAAAGCTTTCTTT. Its translation is CASSEWRGKAFF.

This clonotype has at least ten counts. The genes are TRBV20-1 and TRBJ2-7; D call uncertain. The germline CDR1 and CDR2 sequences are DFQATT and SNEGSKA (reference sequence). The V gene lost 1 base and the J gene lost 0 bases, with 13 bases spanning the gap. The CDR3 runs to 15 residues. In DNA form, the CDR3 reads TGCAGTGCTAGAGTCTCAAGAGAGAGCTCCTACGAGCAGTACTTC. Its translation: CSARVSRESSYEQYF.

The sample holds a few counts of this clonotype. This sequence joins TRBV25-1 and TRBJ2-5; D gene ambiguous. V lost 4 bases to trimming and J lost 4 bases, with 13 bases between them. The CDR3 runs 14 residues. Germline V gives CDR1 MGHDK, CDR2 SYGVNS. This CDR3 is CASSVEFPRETQYF. DNA of the CDR3: TGTGCCAGCAGTGTTGAATTCCCCCGAGAGACCCAGTACTTC.

This clonotype was seen at least ten times. J is TRBJ2-7 and V is TRBV7-9; TRBD2 aligns across 9 bases. CDR3 size: 16 residues. The germline V gene has CDR1 SEHNR and CDR2 FQNEAQ (reference sequence). J lost 3 bases, V lost 5 bases, and 11 bases had no gene match. Here the CDR3 DNA reads TGTGCCAGCAGCCGATATAGCGGGAGAGGGGGCTACGAGCAGTACTTC. Translated: CASSRYSGRGGYEQYF.

There are many counts of this clonotype. The chain links TRBV12-3 or TRBV12-4 to TRBJ2-7; D is undetermined. Between the trimmed V and J ends, which lost 6 bases and 1 base, there was a span of 7 bases. This CDR3 contains 12 residues. This chain's CDR3 is CASSPTSYEQYF. The CDR3, as DNA: TGTGCCAGCAGCCCCACTTCCTACGAGCAGTACTTC.

The J gene is TRBJ2-2, the V gene TRBV6-1, with a possible D match to TRBD1 (5 bases). The CDR3 runs to 14 residues. Trimming shortened V by 8 bases and J by 1 base, and 11 bases separated the two germline ends. Germline CDR1 is MNHNS and CDR2 is SASEGT. DNA for the CDR3: TGTGCCAGCCTCCCCGACAGGAACACCGGGGAGCTGTTTTTT. Its translation is CASLPDRNTGELFF.

This clonotype appeared many times. The rearrangement links TRBV30 to TRBJ2-7; 7 bases align to TRBD1. Trimming removed 3 bases from V and 4 bases from J; junction bases left unmatched: 12. Germline V CDR1 and CDR2: GTSNPN, SVGIG (reference sequence). CDR3 length: 15 amino acids. CDR3 in amino acids: CAWSLRRDSGYEQYF. DNA of the CDR3: TGTGCCTGGAGCCTAAGACGGGACAGCGGATACGAGCAGTACTTC.

The rearrangement links TRBV20-1 to TRBJ2-7; no clear D gene. V was shortened by 3 bases and J by 2 bases, with 14 bases between the two germline ends. This CDR3 has 14 amino acids. The V gene's germline CDR1 is DFQATT and CDR2 SNEGSKA (reference sequence). The CDR3 sequence is CSASTADGPYEQYF. The CDR3 bases are TGCAGTGCTAGTACGGCGGATGGGCCCTACGAGCAGTACTTC.

This clonotype was picked up many times. The gene calls are TRBV2 and TRBJ1-5; no clear D gene. Germline V CDR1 and CDR2: SNHLY, FYNNEI. Trimming cost V 7 bases and J 3 bases, with 10 bases left between them. The CDR3 is 13 amino acids. The CDR3 DNA reads as TGTGCCAGCAAAAGGGTCCTCAATCAGCCCCAGCATTTT. The encoded protein is CASKRVLNQPQHF. Combining the CDR3 with reference TRBV2 and TRBJ1-5 gives the whole variable domain EPEVTQTPSHQVTQMGQEVILRCVPISNHLYFYWYRQILGQKVEFLVSFYNNEISEKSEIFDDQFSVERPDGSNFTLKIRSTKLEDSAMYFCASKRVLNQPQHFGDGTRLSIL.

V is TRBV6-1 and J is TRBJ1-1; no reliable D call. The CDR3 totals 11 residues. V lost 6 bases and J 11 bases, leaving 13 bases between the germline ends. Germline values: CDR1 MNHNS, CDR2 SASEGT. The CDR3 protein is CASRGGGNAFF. The CDR3 bases are TGTGCCAGCAGGGGTGGAGGGAATGCTTTCTTT.

This chain links TRBV20-1 with TRBJ2-7; 11 bases are shared with TRBD2. From germline, CDR1 is DFQATT and CDR2 SNEGSKA (reference sequence). Trimming at V came to 3 bases and at J to 2 bases, leaving 3 bases not matched to a gene. This CDR3 region has 14 residues. The CDR3 loop is CSARGLADAYEQYF. The CDR3, as DNA: TGCAGTGCTAGGGGACTAGCGGACGCCTACGAGCAGTACTTC.

This clonotype has ten or more counts. This chain joins TRBV5-1 and TRBJ2-2; D not certain. Germline lookup yields CDR1 SGHRS and CDR2 YFSETQ. Between the trimmed V and J ends, which lost 3 bases and 6 bases, there was a span of 6 bases. This CDR3 comprises 12 residues. The CDR3 DNA follows: TGCGCCAGCAGCTCCCAATCCGGGGAGCTGTTTTTT. This sequence encodes CASSSQSGELFF.

This clonotype was detected many times. The chain links TRBV20-1 to TRBJ1-2, with D uncertain. Germline V gene data show CDR1 as DFQATT and CDR2 as SNEGSKA (reference sequence). There are 14 residues in the CDR3. Trimming stripped 6 bases from V and 2 bases from J, with 16 bases between. The CDR3, as DNA: TGCAGTGCATGGAGGGAAGACCCGAACTATGGCTACACCTTC. Its translation: CSAWREDPNYGYTF.

The chain is built from TRBV6-1 and TRBJ2-7; possible D gene TRBD1, 6 bases. From germline, CDR1 is MNHNS and CDR2 SASEGT. The CDR3 spans 16 residues. Between the trimmed V and J ends, which lost 6 bases and 6 bases, there was a span of 24 bases. The CDR3 reads CASSRTRDTPGGEQYF. CDR3 bases: TGTGCCAGCAGCCGTACCCGGGACACTCCTGGGGGCGAGCAGTACTTC.

This clonotype was counted ten times or more. The chain uses TRBV5-6 and TRBJ1-1, with D hard to call. Germline V lookup: CDR1 SGHDT, CDR2 YYEEEE. With 4 bases removed from V and 4 bases from J, the gap between germline ends came to 11 bases. There are 13 residues in the CDR3. CDR3 loop: CASSPDPSTEAFF. CDR3 coding DNA: TGTGCCAGCAGCCCGGACCCCTCCACTGAAGCTTTCTTT.